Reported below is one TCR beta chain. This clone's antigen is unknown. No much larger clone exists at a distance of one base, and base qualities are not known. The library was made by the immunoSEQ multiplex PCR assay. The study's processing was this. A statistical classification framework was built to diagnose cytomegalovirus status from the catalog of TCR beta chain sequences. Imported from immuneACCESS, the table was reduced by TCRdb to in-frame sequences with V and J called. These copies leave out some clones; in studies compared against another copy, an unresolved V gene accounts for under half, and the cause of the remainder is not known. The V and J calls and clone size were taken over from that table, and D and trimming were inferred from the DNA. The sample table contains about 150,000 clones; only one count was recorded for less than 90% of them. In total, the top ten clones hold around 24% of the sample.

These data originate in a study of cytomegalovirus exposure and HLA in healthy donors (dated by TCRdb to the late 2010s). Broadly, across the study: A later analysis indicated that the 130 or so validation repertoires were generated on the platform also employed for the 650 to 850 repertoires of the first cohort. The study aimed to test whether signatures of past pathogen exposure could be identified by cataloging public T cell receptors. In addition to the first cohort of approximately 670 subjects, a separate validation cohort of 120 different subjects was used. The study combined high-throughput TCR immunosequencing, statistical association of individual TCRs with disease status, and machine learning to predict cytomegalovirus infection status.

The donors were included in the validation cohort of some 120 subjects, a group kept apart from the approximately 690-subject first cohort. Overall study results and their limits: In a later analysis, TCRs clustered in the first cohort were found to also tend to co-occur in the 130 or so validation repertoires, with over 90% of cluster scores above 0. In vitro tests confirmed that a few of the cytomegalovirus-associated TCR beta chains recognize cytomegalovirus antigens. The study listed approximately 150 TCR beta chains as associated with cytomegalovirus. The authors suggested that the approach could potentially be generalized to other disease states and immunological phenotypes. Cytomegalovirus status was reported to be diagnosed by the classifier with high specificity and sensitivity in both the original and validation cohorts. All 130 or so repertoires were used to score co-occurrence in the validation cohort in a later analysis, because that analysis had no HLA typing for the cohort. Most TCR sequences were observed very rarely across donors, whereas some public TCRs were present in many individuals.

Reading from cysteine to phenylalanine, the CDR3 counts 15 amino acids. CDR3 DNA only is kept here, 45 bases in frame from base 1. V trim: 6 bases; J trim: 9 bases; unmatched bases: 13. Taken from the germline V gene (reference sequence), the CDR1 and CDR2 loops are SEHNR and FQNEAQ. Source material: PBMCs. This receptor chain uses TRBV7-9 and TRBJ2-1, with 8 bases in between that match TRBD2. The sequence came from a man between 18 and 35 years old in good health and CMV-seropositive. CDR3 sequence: CASSRGGQVLVEQFF. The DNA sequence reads TGTGCCAGCAGTCGCGGGGGGCAGGTGTTAGTTGAGCAGTTCTTC.